Presented here are 31 T cell receptor beta chains from one specimen sequenced in a study of identifying expanded T cells in peripheral blood (dated by TCRdb to the late 2010s). The library came from the immunoSEQ multiplex PCR assay. Entries here come from immuneACCESS through TCRdb and include only in-frame sequences with V and J called. Some clones fail to appear in such tables; in the studies checked, an unresolved V gene covers under half of the shortfall, and the cause of the remainder is unknown. A total of about 82,000 clones appear in this sample, about 90% of them only once. The biggest ten clones account for 7.3% of the sample. Sequenced sample: blood. The receptor set was obtained from a person between 18 and 75 years old in good health.

The chain has TRBV9 and TRBJ2-6; D is possibly TRBD1 (6 bases). The germline V gene encodes CDR1 SGDLS and CDR2 YYNGEE. This CDR3 has 19 amino acids. V dropped 0 bases and J dropped 0 bases, with 16 bases sitting between them. CDR3 region: CASSVALQGTSSGANVLTF. As DNA, the CDR3 is TGTGCCAGCAGCGTAGCCCTACAGGGTACCAGCTCTGGGGCCAACGTCCTGACTTTC. The variable domain in full, completed from reference TRBV9 and TRBJ2-6, reads DSGVTQTPKHLITATGQRVTLRCSPRSGDLSVYWYQQSLDQGLQFLIQYYNGEERAKGNILERFSAQQFPDLHSELNLSSLELGDSALYFCASSVALQGTSSGANVLTFGAGSRLTVL.

The rearrangement links TRBV6-4 to TRBJ1-2; D not certain. V lost 2 bases, J lost 7 bases, and 5 bases lay in between. Germline V CDR1 and CDR2: MRHNA, SNTAGT. The CDR3 is 11 residues long. This chain's CDR3 is CASSDEFGYTF. CDR3 DNA: TGTGCCAGCAGTGACGAGTTTGGCTACACCTTC.

This clone was counted once. The CDR3 protein is CASSRETGVYYGYTF. CDR3 DNA sequence: TGTGCCAGCTCGAGAGAAACAGGGGTATATTATGGCTACACCTTC. The chain combines TRBV18 with TRBJ1-2; the match to TRBD1 covers 7 bases. This CDR3 spans 15 amino acids. The V gene end was trimmed by 6 bases and the J gene end by 5 bases; junction bases not matched to a gene: 12. The germline V gene encodes CDR1 KGHSH and CDR2 LQKENI.

This chain connects TRBV11-3 to TRBJ1-1; unclear D gene. Germline CDR1 reads SGHNT; CDR2 reads YENEEA. The CDR3 runs to 14 residues. V was cut by 0 bases and J by 4 bases, with 9 bases left in between. CDR3 sequence (DNA): TGTGCCAGCAGCTTAGAGATGGGGTCCACTGAAGCTTTCTTT. It specifies CASSLEMGSTEAFF.

The rearrangement links TRBV5-4 to TRBJ2-5; 7 positions agree with TRBD2. CDR1 is SGHNT, CDR2 YYREEE, per germline (reference sequence). The V gene end was trimmed by 0 bases and the J gene end by 2 bases; junction bases not matched to a gene: 7. CDR3 size: 16 residues. CDR3 nucleotide sequence: TGTGCCAGCAGCTTGGGAGCTAGCGGCATACAAGAGACCCAGTACTTC. It translates to CASSLGASGIQETQYF.

V gene TRBV5-1 combines with J gene TRBJ2-7; D call uncertain. Germline V CDR1 and CDR2: SGHRS, YFSETQ. This CDR3 spans 14 amino acids. V was shortened by 4 bases and J by 2 bases, with 13 bases between the two germline ends. The CDR3 region is CASSLSPSPYEQYF. CDR3 bases: TGCGCCAGCAGCCTAAGTCCTTCGCCCTACGAGCAGTACTTC.

The CDR3 coding sequence is TGCGCCAGCAGCTTGAGCGGACAGAGCAATGAGCAGTTCTTC. This sequence encodes CASSLSGQSNEQFF. The chain recombines TRBV5-1 with TRBJ2-1, with a tentative D call TRBD1 (6 bases). CDR1 and CDR2 from the germline V gene are SGHRS and YFSETQ. The V end lost 1 base, the J end lost 6 bases, and 11 bases lay between the germline ends. The CDR3 is 14 amino acids. The full variable domain, with the rest looked up from reference TRBV5-1 and TRBJ2-1, is KAGVTQTPRYLIKTRGQQVTLSCSPISGHRSVSWYQQTPGQGLQFLFEYFSETQRNKGNFPGRFSGRQFSNSRSEMNVSTLELGDSALYLCASSLSGQSNEQFFGPGTRLTVL.

This sequence joins TRBV29-1 and TRBJ2-7; D is perhaps TRBD1 or TRBD2 (5 bases each). With 4 bases removed from V and 2 bases from J, the gap between germline ends came to 18 bases. Germline V lookup: CDR1 SQVTM, CDR2 ANQGSEA. The CDR3 runs to 15 residues. CDR3 amino acids: CSVGVPGTAPYEQYF. Here the CDR3 DNA reads TGCAGCGTTGGGGTGCCCGGGACGGCTCCCTACGAGCAGTACTTC.

The rearrangement uses TRBV29-1 and TRBJ1-2; D might be TRBD1 (5 bases). Trimming took 4 bases from V and 3 from J, leaving 12 bases between them. The germline V gene encodes CDR1 SQVTM and CDR2 ANQGSEA. The CDR3 contains 13 residues. The CDR3 loop reads CSVVFPGHYGYTF. The CDR3 DNA sequence: TGCAGCGTTGTTTTTCCAGGGCACTATGGCTACACCTTC.

This clone was seen only once. This chain joins TRBV7-8 and TRBJ2-7; 11 bases map to TRBD2. Germline assignment: CDR1 SGHVS and CDR2 FQNEAQ. The CDR3 is 15 amino acids. Trimming took 0 bases from V and 3 from J; bases not matched to a gene: 1. The CDR3 bases are TGTGCCAGCAGCTTAGCGGGACTAGCGGACTACGAGCAGTACTTC. Encoded protein: CASSLAGLADYEQYF.

The chain joins TRBV6-5 to TRBJ2-5; maybe TRBD2 (6 bases). The V gene's germline CDR1 is MNHEY and CDR2 SVGAGI. Trimming removed 5 bases from V and 1 base from J, with 14 bases in between. The CDR3 is made up of 15 amino acids. CDR3 in DNA: TGTGCCAGCAGTCCCCTACTAGCCACCCAAGAGACCCAGTACTTC. Translation gives CASSPLLATQETQYF.

The J gene is TRBJ1-2, the V gene TRBV7-9; TRBD1 matches at 9 bases. The CDR3 runs 14 residues. The J segment lost 5 bases and the V segment lost 3 bases, leaving 4 bases of the junction unmatched. Looked up from germline, CDR1 is SEHNR and CDR2 is FQNEAQ (reference sequence). As DNA, the CDR3 is TGTGCCAGCAGCTTGGGGACAGGGACTTATGGCTACACCTTC. Translating gives CASSLGTGTYGYTF.

The V and J genes are TRBV5-1 and TRBJ2-7, with 9 bases identical to TRBD1. CDR1 is SGHRS, CDR2 YFSETQ, per germline. The J segment lost 5 bases and the V segment lost 3 bases, leaving 3 bases of the junction unmatched. CDR3 length: 13 residues. The CDR3: CASSWGQGNEQYF. DNA for the CDR3: TGCGCCAGCAGCTGGGGACAGGGAAACGAGCAGTACTTC.

V and J are TRBV5-1 and TRBJ2-3, with TRBD2 matching 16 bases. V was clipped by 4 bases and J by 4 bases; unmatched bases: 12. Germline CDR1 and CDR2: SGHRS and YFSETQ. The length of the CDR3 is 19 residues. CDR3 loop: CASSLIPGLAGGIADTQYF. The CDR3 DNA sequence: TGCGCCAGCAGCCTAATCCCGGGACTAGCGGGGGGGATTGCAGATACGCAGTATTTT.

The chain couples TRBV2 to TRBJ2-5, with TRBD2 matching 9 bases. The V segment lost 6 bases and the J segment 2 bases; nucleotides outside the gene matches: 13. Per germline, CDR1 SNHLY and CDR2 FYNNEI. The CDR3 runs 17 residues. DNA of the CDR3: TGTGCCAGCAGACCGCTATCCGAGCGGGGGGTACAAGAGACCCAGTACTTC. This sequence encodes CASRPLSERGVQETQYF.

The genes are TRBV20-1 and TRBJ1-4; unclear D gene. From germline, CDR1 is DFQATT and CDR2 SNEGSKA (reference sequence). The V gene lost 7 bases and the J gene lost 7 bases, with 7 bases spanning the gap. The CDR3 runs to 10 residues. The CDR3 region is CSVRGEKLFF. The DNA of the CDR3 is TGCAGTGTCAGAGGTGAAAAACTGTTTTTT.

The gene calls are TRBV5-1 and TRBJ2-3, with 7 bases lining up with TRBD2. The germline V gene has CDR1 SGHRS and CDR2 YFSETQ. This CDR3 comprises 16 residues. The V segment lost 1 base and the J segment 0 bases; nucleotides outside the gene matches: 5. In nucleotides, the CDR3 is TGCGCCAGCAGCTTGTATCAGCGGGGAAGCACAGATACGCAGTATTTT. Protein: CASSLYQRGSTDTQYF.

This clone was counted only a few times. This chain connects TRBV7-2 to TRBJ2-1; 15 bases match TRBD2. CDR1 is SGHTA and CDR2 is FQGNSA in the germline V gene. The CDR3 is 19 residues long. After removal of 0 bases from V and 1 base from J, the junction contained 4 bases not matched to a gene. Here the CDR3 DNA reads TGTGCCAGCAGCTTAGCGGGGACTAGCGGGAGGCCTTCCTACAATGAGCAGTTCTTC. As protein: CASSLAGTSGRPSYNEQFF.

CDR3 sequence: CASSSRDSHYGYTF. The CDR3 DNA follows: TGTGCCAGCAGCTCCCGGGACAGCCACTATGGCTACACCTTC. The chain uses TRBV7-9 and TRBJ1-2; TRBD1 aligns across 7 bases. The germline V gene encodes CDR1 SEHNR and CDR2 FQNEAQ (reference sequence). The CDR3 has 14 amino acids. V was pared by 4 bases and J by 3 bases, with 5 bases of the junction left unmatched.

This rearrangement joins TRBV4-2 to TRBJ1-5; TRBD1 is a possible D gene (6 bases). Germline V gives CDR1 LGHNA, CDR2 YNFKEQ. The V gene lost 3 bases and the J gene lost 0 bases, with 9 bases spanning the gap. This CDR3 is 15 amino acids long. The CDR3 reads CASSQIQGSNQPQHF. In DNA, the CDR3 is TGTGCCAGCAGCCAGATACAGGGTAGCAATCAGCCCCAGCATTTT.

The chain links TRBV21-1 to TRBJ1-2; the DNA was not compared with TRBD1, the D call given in the table. TRBV21-1 is recorded as a pseudogene. CDR3 length: 14 amino acids. The CDR3 here is CASSKCRSLGGYTF. For the CDR3, the DNA is TGTGCCAGCAGCAAATGCAGGTCCCTTGGTGGCTACACCTTC.

In DNA form, the CDR3 reads TGTGCCAGTAGTGACCCCTACGCCTTTAACTATGGCTACACCTTC. Its translation is CASSDPYAFNYGYTF. The chain links TRBV19 to TRBJ1-2, with D unclear. CDR1 is LNHDA, CDR2 SQIVND, per germline (reference sequence). Trimming removed 5 bases at V and 1 base at J, with 14 bases between. The CDR3 sequence is 15 residues long.

This rearrangement joins TRBV14 to TRBJ1-4; the D is unclear. The CDR3 consists of 15 residues. Trimming removed 1 base from V and 0 bases from J, with 6 bases in between. Germline CDR1 and CDR2: SGHDN and FVKESK. As DNA, the CDR3 is TGTGCCAGCAGCCAAGTGTATGCAACTAATGAAAAACTGTTTTTT. Translated, it gives CASSQVYATNEKLFF.

The V gene is TRBV2, the J gene TRBJ1-2; perhaps TRBD1 as D (5 bases). Per germline, CDR1 SNHLY and CDR2 FYNNEI. This CDR3 is 13 amino acids long. Trimming left V 5 bases short and J 3 bases short, with 10 bases between. The CDR3 protein is CASSIQGYYGYTF. In nucleotides, the CDR3 is TGTGCCAGCAGTATCCAGGGTTACTATGGCTACACCTTC.

This clone has only a few counts. The chain carries TRBV10-1 and TRBJ2-7; D remains unclear. CDR1 and CDR2 from the germline V gene are WNHNN and SYGVQD (reference sequence). CDR3 length: 13 residues. Trimming left V 0 bases short and J 5 bases short, with 8 bases between. The CDR3 protein is CASSESGPDEQYF. The CDR3 DNA reads TGCGCCAGCAGTGAGTCCGGGCCGGACGAGCAGTACTTC.

The chain has TRBV6-5 and TRBJ1-2, with TRBD1 matching over 10 bases. This CDR3 is built from 15 residues. The germline V gene has CDR1 MNHEY and CDR2 SVGAGI. Unmatched junction bases numbered 9, after V lost 7 bases and J lost 4 bases. As DNA, the CDR3 is TGTGCCAGCAAGTACGACAGGGGGCTTAGCTATGGCTACACCTTC. Its translation: CASKYDRGLSYGYTF.

In this sample, this clone turned up once. The genes are TRBV30 and TRBJ1-2; D perhaps matches TRBD1 (5 bases). The CDR3 length is 11 residues. The germline V and J ends were trimmed by 4 bases and 6 bases, with 9 bases remaining between them. Germline loops: CDR1 GTSNPN, CDR2 SVGIG (reference sequence). In DNA, the CDR3 is TGTGCCTGGAACGGGGGTGATGGCTACACCTTC. It yields the protein CAWNGGDGYTF.

In this sample, this clone turned up a few times. V gene TRBV6-5 combines with J gene TRBJ2-5; the match to TRBD2 covers 7 bases. CDR3 length equals 15 residues. J gave up 4 bases and V 3 bases, and 8 bases lay outside the gene matches. CDR1 and CDR2 (germline): MNHEY, SVGAGI. CDR3 bases: TGTGCCAGCAGTTATTTACCTCCGGGGGGAGAGACCCAGTACTTC. Protein product: CASSYLPPGGETQYF.

The genes are TRBV9 and TRBJ1-2; 12 bases line up with TRBD1. Germline-derived CDR1 and CDR2 are SGDLS and YYNGEE. The CDR3 spans 14 residues. Trimming at V came to 3 bases and at J to 7 bases, leaving 4 bases not matched to a gene. CDR3 DNA: TGTGCCAGCAGCGAGGGGGACAGGGGGCTTGGCTACACCTTC. Protein product: CASSEGDRGLGYTF.

With regard to this clone: Other nucleotide sequences from this sample produce the same CDR3. The chain is built from TRBV14 and TRBJ1-1; unclear D gene. The germline V and J ends were trimmed by 4 bases and 3 bases, with 12 bases remaining between them. The germline V gene encodes CDR1 SGHDN and CDR2 FVKESK. There are 14 residues in the CDR3. CDR3 amino acids: CASSPMQRDTEAFF. DNA for the CDR3: TGTGCCAGCAGCCCGATGCAACGGGACACTGAAGCTTTCTTT.

This clone was seen once. The chain couples TRBV6-5 to TRBJ2-5, with TRBD1 matching 7 bases. Germline lookup yields CDR1 MNHEY and CDR2 SVGAGI. The CDR3 runs to 14 residues. Trimming took 6 bases from V and 5 from J; bases not matched to a gene: 9. In DNA, the CDR3 is TGTGCCAGCAGACCACGACAGGGTGGGGAGACCCAGTACTTC. Protein: CASRPRQGGETQYF.